Below, 30 T cell receptor beta chains from the same sample are listed, as sequenced in a study of cytomegalovirus exposure and HLA in healthy donors. Use of 60 Vbeta and 13 Jbeta primers characterized the PCR. Measured with immunoSEQ multiplex PCR; TCRdb has only the in-frame clones, and not every one. The sample has some 200,000 clones; approximately 80% are singletons. Sample: PBMCs. The receptors here all came from a woman in her fifties or sixties in good health and CMV-seropositive.

V and J are TRBV9 and TRBJ1-2, with a possible D match to TRBD1 (6 bases). The CDR3 loop spans 13 amino acids. V lost 4 bases and J 6 bases, leaving 13 bases between the germline ends. The germline gives CDR1 SGDLS, CDR2 YYNGEE. The CDR3 DNA sequence: TGTGCCAGCAGCCACGTTACAGGGAATGGCTACACCTTC. Protein: CASSHVTGNGYTF.

The rearrangement joins TRBV6-1 to TRBJ1-5; D perhaps matches TRBD1 (5 bases). The ends were cut back, 7 bases at V and 3 bases at J, with 10 bases in the middle. This CDR3 has 13 residues. CDR1 is MNHNS and CDR2 is SASEGT in the germline V gene. CDR3 nucleotide sequence: TGTGCCAGCAATAGCAGGGTCAATCAGCCCCAGCATTTT. Translation gives CASNSRVNQPQHF.

CDR3 residues: CASSLGTTGGYEQYF. The CDR3 DNA is TGTGCCAGCAGCTTGGGGACTACCGGGGGTTACGAGCAGTACTTC. The chain joins TRBV5-4 to TRBJ2-7, with a possible D match to TRBD2 (6 bases). Deletions cut 0 bases from V and 4 bases from J, with 14 bases between. The CDR3 sequence is 15 residues long. Looked up from germline, CDR1 is SGHNT and CDR2 is YYREEE (reference sequence).

The chain is built from TRBV7-2 and TRBJ1-4; 9 bases fit TRBD1. The V gene end was trimmed by 1 base and the J gene end by 8 bases; junction bases not matched to a gene: 5. CDR1 and CDR2 (germline): SGHTA, FQGNSA. The CDR3 spans 15 residues. The CDR3 is CASSLVGTGFEKLFF. In DNA, the CDR3 is TGTGCCAGCAGCTTAGTTGGGACAGGGTTCGAAAAACTGTTTTTT.

The rearrangement links TRBV5-6 to TRBJ2-3; 7 nucleotides match TRBD1. V shed 7 bases, J shed 0 bases, and the junction held 8 bases outside the gene matches. There are 15 residues in the CDR3. CDR1 and CDR2 from the germline V gene are SGHDT and YYEEEE. CDR3 sequence: CASDRTGDSTDTQYF. The CDR3 bases are TGTGCCAGCGATAGGACAGGAGATAGCACAGATACGCAGTATTTT.

This clone was seen once. The chain is built from TRBV5-4 and TRBJ2-5; TRBD1 matches at 10 bases. J was trimmed by 5 bases and V by 4 bases; bases with no gene match: 11. This CDR3 is 16 amino acids long. Germline lookup yields CDR1 SGHNT and CDR2 YYREEE (reference sequence). Written as DNA, the CDR3 is TGTGCCAGCAGCCCGCGCCGACAGGGGGCGCGGGAGACCCAGTACTTC. Its translation is CASSPRRQGARETQYF.

V usage is TRBV4-3 and J usage is TRBJ2-2; possible D gene TRBD2, 5 bases. This CDR3 region has 19 residues. Between the trimmed V and J ends, which lost 2 bases and 0 bases, there was a span of 19 bases. Per the germline V gene, CDR1 is LGHNA and CDR2 is YSLEER. CDR3 coding DNA: TGCGCCAGCAGCCAATCAACGCCGCGGGCATTCGCGAACACCGGGGAGCTGTTTTTT. Encoded protein: CASSQSTPRAFANTGELFF.

The rearrangement uses TRBV28 and TRBJ2-1; the D gene is possibly TRBD2 (7 bases). Trimming cost V 7 bases and J 2 bases, with 18 bases left between them. This CDR3 comprises 16 residues. CDR1 and CDR2 (germline): MDHEN, SYDVKM. CDR3 sequence: CASTLGGVSTYNEQFF. The CDR3 DNA is TGTGCCAGCACCCTAGGGGGGGTCTCCACCTACAATGAGCAGTTCTTC.

The chain uses TRBV19 and TRBJ1-4, with D possibly matching TRBD1 (6 bases). Trimming left V 5 bases short and J 3 bases short, with 16 bases between. This CDR3 comprises 16 residues. Germline V gene data show CDR1 as LNHDA and CDR2 as SQIVND (reference sequence). The DNA of the CDR3 is TGTGCCAGTAGTCCGGGTGGGGGCAGAGCTAATGAAAAACTGTTTTTT. This translates into CASSPGGGRANEKLFF.

This chain links TRBV9 with TRBJ1-1; D is uncertain. Germline V gives CDR1 SGDLS, CDR2 YYNGEE. The length of the CDR3 is 13 residues. V was trimmed by 3 bases and J by 1 base, leaving 7 bases between them. The CDR3 loop is CASSAGGNTEAFF. CDR3 coding DNA: TGTGCCAGCAGCGCCGGAGGGAACACTGAAGCTTTCTTT.

The chain is built from TRBV19 and TRBJ1-6; a possible D gene is TRBD1 (6 bases). V lost 2 bases and J lost 10, with 12 bases in between. The germline V gene encodes CDR1 LNHDA and CDR2 SQIVND (reference sequence). The CDR3 consists of 14 residues. The CDR3 DNA sequence: TGTGCCAGTAGTATAATCAGGGGCGAATCACCCCTCCACTTT. Protein: CASSIIRGESPLHF. Looking up the rest from reference TRBV19 and TRBJ1-6 gives the full variable domain: DGGITQSPKYLFRKEGQNVTLSCEQNLNHDAMYWYRQDPGQGLRLIYYSQIVNDFQKGDIAEGYSVSREKKESFPLTVTSAQKNPTAFYLCASSIIRGESPLHFGNGTRLTVT.

This clone appeared a few times. The V call is TRBV9, the J call TRBJ2-1; tentative D call: TRBD2 (6 bases). Germline CDR1 and CDR2: SGDLS and YYNGEE. V lost 1 base and J 0 bases, leaving 11 bases between the germline ends. This CDR3 has 16 amino acids. The chain's CDR3 is CASSVFPGLSYNEQFF. Here the CDR3 DNA reads TGTGCCAGCAGCGTATTCCCGGGACTCTCCTACAATGAGCAGTTCTTC.

The V call is TRBV6-6, the J call TRBJ2-1; no clear D. The germline V and J ends were trimmed by 6 bases and 7 bases, with 7 bases remaining between them. Per the germline V gene, CDR1 is MNHNY and CDR2 is SVGAGI (reference sequence). The CDR3 spans 11 residues. In nucleotides, the CDR3 is TGTGCCAGCAGGAACTTGAATGAGCAGTTCTTC. It codes for CASRNLNEQFF.

V is TRBV7-3 and J is TRBJ2-3, with TRBD1 matching over 9 bases. The CDR3 loop spans 17 amino acids. V shed 5 bases, J shed 3 bases, and the junction held 12 bases outside the gene matches. Per germline, CDR1 SGHTA and CDR2 FQGTGA. CDR3 region: CASSPRGQGGITDTQYF. CDR3 bases: TGTGCCAGCAGCCCCCGGGGACAGGGCGGTATAACAGATACGCAGTATTTT.

The genes are TRBV7-8 and TRBJ2-7; possibly TRBD2 for D (6 bases). Germline V lookup: CDR1 SGHVS, CDR2 FQNEAQ. Trimming stripped 11 bases from V and 0 bases from J, with 14 bases between. This CDR3 comprises 13 residues. The CDR3 protein is CAGSRGSSYEQYF. The CDR3 nucleotides read TGTGCCGGGTCGCGGGGATCCTCCTACGAGCAGTACTTC.

The chain joins TRBV9 to TRBJ2-1; TRBD2 aligns across 15 bases. The V gene's germline CDR1 is SGDLS and CDR2 YYNGEE. Unmatched junction bases numbered 9, after V lost 4 bases and J lost 7 bases. The CDR3 is 17 residues long. The CDR3 is CASSPRTSGGAGNEQFF. The DNA for the CDR3 is TGTGCCAGCAGCCCCCGGACTAGCGGGGGGGCGGGTAATGAGCAGTTCTTC.

The CDR3 loop is CASSVGLYRASGANVLTF. Written as DNA, the CDR3 is TGTGCCAGCAGCGTAGGTTTGTACAGGGCAAGTGGGGCCAACGTCCTGACTTTC. The rearrangement links TRBV9 to TRBJ2-6, with D perhaps TRBD1 (6 bases). From germline, CDR1 is SGDLS and CDR2 YYNGEE. Trimming shortened V by 0 bases and J by 3 bases, and 16 bases separated the two germline ends. The CDR3 extends over 18 amino acids.

Only one count was recorded for this clone. This chain joins TRBV12-5 and TRBJ1-4, with TRBD1 identical over 7 bases. The V gene's germline CDR1 is LGHNT and CDR2 FRNRAP. Losses at the gene ends were 0 bases for V and 0 bases for J; bases not matched to a gene: 7. The CDR3 extends over 18 amino acids. The CDR3 spells CASGLVRGPGATNEKLFF. The CDR3 DNA sequence: TGTGCTAGTGGTTTGGTAAGGGGGCCCGGGGCAACTAATGAAAAACTGTTTTTT.

In this sample, this clone turned up once. V usage is TRBV7-8 and J usage is TRBJ1-4, with 7 positions matching TRBD1. J gave up 5 bases and V 3 bases, and 6 bases lay outside the gene matches. The CDR3 has 15 residues. Looked up from germline, CDR1 is SGHVS and CDR2 is FQNEAQ. The CDR3 DNA reads TGTGCCAGCAGCTTGAAACAGGGGAGAAATGAAAAACTGTTTTTT. This gives the protein CASSLKQGRNEKLFF.

The rearrangement links TRBV29-1 to TRBJ2-1, with a possible D match to TRBD2 (6 bases). V was shortened by 0 bases and J by 10 bases, with 19 bases between the two germline ends. CDR3 length equals 15 residues. Germline V gene data show CDR1 as SQVTM and CDR2 as ANQGSEA. CDR3 loop: CSVEDRTSRAGEQFF. In nucleotides, the CDR3 is TGCAGCGTTGAAGATCGTACGAGTCGGGCGGGGGAGCAGTTCTTC.

This clone was recorded only once. The chain recombines TRBV30 with TRBJ1-4; maybe TRBD1 (5 bases). The germline V gene has CDR1 GTSNPN and CDR2 SVGIG (reference sequence). Trimming pared 5 bases from V and 5 bases from J, leaving 12 bases between. The CDR3 consists of 13 residues. The CDR3 loop is CAWGQEGNEKLFF. DNA for the CDR3: TGTGCCTGGGGGCAGGAGGGGAATGAAAAACTGTTTTTT.

The gene calls are TRBV6-4 and TRBJ2-1, with D possibly matching TRBD1 (6 bases). Trimming pared 8 bases from V and 7 bases from J, leaving 21 bases between. The CDR3 runs 15 residues. Germline-derived CDR1 and CDR2 are MRHNA and SNTAGT. In DNA, the CDR3 is TGTGCCAGCCCCCCCCTTTTATGGGGGCTGAATGAGCAGTTCTTC. The encoded protein is CASPPLLWGLNEQFF.

This chain connects TRBV6-6 to TRBJ1-1; 9 bases agree with TRBD1. The CDR3 is 15 amino acids. Trimming at V came to 5 bases and at J to 5 bases, leaving 9 bases not matched to a gene. The germline gives CDR1 MNHNY, CDR2 SVGAGI (reference sequence). CDR3 loop: CASSPPGQGSTEAFF. As DNA, the CDR3 is TGTGCCAGCAGTCCCCCGGGACAGGGAAGTACTGAAGCTTTCTTT.

This chain joins TRBV7-2 and TRBJ2-1; D is ambiguous. The CDR3 totals 14 residues. V lost 3 bases, J lost 5 bases, and 11 bases lay in between. Germline V gene lookup returns CDR1 SGHTA and CDR2 FQGNSA. As DNA, the CDR3 is TGTGCCAGCAGCTTTATTGGGCAGAACAATGAGCAGTTCTTC. Its translation: CASSFIGQNNEQFF.

This clone was picked up a small number of times. V gene TRBV11-2 combines with J gene TRBJ2-3; a possible D gene is TRBD2 (5 bases). Trimming took 0 bases from V and 6 from J, leaving 10 bases between them. There are 14 residues in the CDR3. Per the germline V gene, CDR1 is SGHAT and CDR2 is FQNNGV. The CDR3: CASSLEPGWDTQYF. The CDR3 region has the DNA TGTGCCAGCAGCTTAGAGCCGGGGTGGGATACGCAGTATTTT.

The rearrangement links TRBV5-4 to TRBJ2-3, with D maybe TRBD2 (5 bases). Germline assignment: CDR1 SGHNT and CDR2 YYREEE (reference sequence). This CDR3 has 15 amino acids. The ends were cut back, 1 base at V and 0 bases at J, with 9 bases in the middle. The chain's CDR3 is CASSLISGSTDTQYF. CDR3 sequence (DNA): TGTGCCAGCAGCTTGATCAGCGGTAGCACAGATACGCAGTATTTT.

V is TRBV7-2 and J is TRBJ2-4, with a tentative D call TRBD1 (6 bases). CDR1 SGHTA and CDR2 FQGNSA come from the germline V gene. The CDR3 runs to 17 residues. V was clipped by 5 bases and J by 0 bases, with 17 bases between them. The CDR3 here is CASSPSDRRLAKNIQYF. CDR3 coding DNA: TGTGCCAGCAGCCCATCAGACAGGCGCCTAGCCAAAAACATTCAGTACTTC.

The chain has TRBV10-1 and TRBJ1-6; D is perhaps TRBD1 (5 bases). The CDR3 has 15 residues. With 5 bases removed from V and 13 bases from J, the gap between germline ends came to 21 bases. Germline lookup yields CDR1 WNHNN and CDR2 SYGVQD (reference sequence). This CDR3 is CASSLVDGGFPPLHF. In DNA form, the CDR3 reads TGCGCCAGCAGTCTGGTGGACGGGGGGTTCCCGCCCCTCCACTTT.

The V call is TRBV19, the J call TRBJ2-3; no firm D call. Germline V gene sequence: CDR1 LNHDA, CDR2 SQIVND (reference sequence). The CDR3 covers 12 residues. V was pared by 4 bases and J by 4 bases, with 6 bases between. CDR3 sequence (DNA): TGTGCCAGTAGTACCCTACCAGATACGCAGTATTTT. Protein sequence: CASSTLPDTQYF.

This chain joins TRBV5-4 and TRBJ2-7; 9 nucleotides agree with TRBD1. Germline loops: CDR1 SGHNT, CDR2 YYREEE (reference sequence). The CDR3 length is 14 residues. The V segment lost 2 bases and the J segment 3 bases; nucleotides outside the gene matches: 3. Written as DNA, the CDR3 is TGTGCCAGCAGCTTCTGGACAGGGGTCTACGAGCAGTACTTC. The encoded protein is CASSFWTGVYEQYF.